The rows below give T cell receptor beta chains drawn from one sample of a study of OX40 agonist ivuxolimab in advanced cancers. Assay: immunoSEQ multiplex PCR; the TCRdb copy retains only in-frame clones and omits some. The sample lists more than 30,000 clones, about 85% occurring once. Material: CD4+ or CD8+ T cells sorted from blood, obtained in a trial of the OX40 agonist ivuxolimab. Source of these receptors: an adult with an advanced solid tumor such as melanoma, head and neck, liver or kidney cancer. CDR3s include the opening cysteine and the closing phenylalanine or tryptophan. Fields, in order: V gene, D gene, clone size, J gene, CDR3 protein, CDR3 DNA. A D gene is named only where the DNA matches it firmly. Where a row states a size, it is once, few, many or the class of an expanded clone; other rows omit it.

TRBV5-1	NA	NA	TRBJ2-2	CASRWDSNTGELFF	TGCGCCAGCAGATGGGACTCCAACACCGGGGAGCTGTTTTTT
TRBV14	NA	NA	TRBJ2-2	CASSQAWTREAGELFF	TGTGCCAGCAGCCAAGCTTGGACCCGGGAAGCCGGGGAGCTGTTTTTT
TRBV6-5	TRBD1	NA	TRBJ2-7	CASRGTGRLYEQYF	TGTGCCAGCAGAGGGACAGGGAGGCTCTACGAGCAGTACTTC
TRBV5-1	NA	few	TRBJ2-2	CASSFQTNTGELFF	TGCGCCAGCAGCTTTCAGACCAACACCGGGGAGCTGTTTTTT
TRBV18	NA	NA	TRBJ2-2	CASSPTSGRTGELFF	TGTGCCAGCTCACCGACTAGTGGGAGGACCGGGGAGCTGTTTTTT
TRBV29-1	NA	NA	TRBJ2-2	CSASTGTNTGELFF	TGCAGCGCCTCGACAGGCACGAACACCGGGGAGCTGTTTTTT
TRBV6-5	TRBD1	NA	TRBJ2-7	CASKEGQTSYEQYF	TGTGCCAGCAAAGAGGGACAGACCTCCTACGAGCAGTACTTC
TRBV4-2	NA	few	TRBJ2-5	CASSQDVKQETQYF	TGTGCCAGCAGCCAAGATGTCAAGCAAGAGACCCAGTACTTC
TRBV30	NA	NA	TRBJ1-6	CAWSVQLYNSPLHF	TGTGCCTGGAGTGTACAGCTTTATAATTCACCCCTCCACTTT
TRBV11-2	NA	NA	TRBJ2-3	CASSLVGSSTDTQYF	TGTGCCAGCAGCTTAGTGGGGTCTAGCACAGATACGCAGTATTTT
TRBV5-1	NA	NA	TRBJ1-4	CASSGNGGTNEKLFF	TGCGCCAGCAGCGGCAACGGGGGTACTAATGAAAAACTGTTTTTT
TRBV5-4	TRBD2	NA	TRBJ2-2	CASSYRTSGSSVYTGELFF	TGTGCCAGCAGCTATAGGACTAGCGGGAGTTCCGTTTACACCGGGGAGCTGTTTTTT
TRBV18	NA	NA	TRBJ1-5	CASSPAGDGAQHF	TGTGCCAGCTCACCAGCAGGCGATGGGGCCCAGCATTTT
TRBV7-3	NA	NA	TRBJ2-5	CASSLGSGWGETQYF	TGTGCCAGCAGCCTAGGGAGCGGGTGGGGGGAGACCCAGTACTTC
TRBV2	NA	NA	TRBJ1-5	CASGFGQTQPQHF	TGTGCCAGCGGCTTTGGGCAGACGCAGCCCCAGCATTTT
TRBV7-6	NA	NA	TRBJ2-3	CASSLVASTGTDTQYF	TGTGCCAGCAGCTTAGTAGCTTCCACGGGCACAGATACGCAGTATTTT
TRBV7-3	NA	NA	TRBJ2-3	CASSSAIADTQYF	TGTGCCAGCAGTTCTGCCATAGCAGATACGCAGTATTTT
TRBV2	NA	NA	TRBJ1-5	CASSDGAFQPQHF	TGTGCCAGCAGCGACGGTGCTTTTCAGCCCCAGCATTTT
TRBV19	NA	once	TRBJ1-1	CASSPGPPMNTEAFF	TGTGCCAGTAGTCCGGGACCGCCGATGAACACTGAAGCTTTCTTT
TRBV5-1	TRBD2	NA	TRBJ2-7	CASSVTSGSTGFEQYF	TGCGCCAGCAGCGTGACTAGCGGGAGCACCGGGTTCGAGCAGTACTTC
TRBV30	NA	NA	TRBJ1-5	CAWSVGGNQPQHF	TGTGCCTGGAGTGTAGGGGGAAATCAGCCCCAGCATTTT
TRBV11-2	TRBD2	NA	TRBJ2-1	CASSSPRGGYNEQFF	TGTGCCAGCAGCTCCCCCCGGGGGGGCTACAATGAGCAGTTCTTC
TRBV10-3	TRBD2	NA	TRBJ2-7	CAIATSGGSYEQYF	TGTGCCATCGCTACTAGCGGGGGCTCCTACGAGCAGTACTTC
TRBV15	TRBD1	once	TRBJ2-3	CATSRFGQGDTQYF	TGTGCCACCAGCAGGTTCGGACAGGGGGATACGCAGTATTTT
TRBV18	TRBD2	NA	TRBJ2-1	CASSPQLAGGPVYEQFF	TGTGCCAGCTCACCACAACTAGCGGGGGGGCCGGTATATGAGCAGTTCTTC
TRBV6-1	NA	NA	TRBJ1-6	CASSEARGMGRKSPLHF	TGTGCCAGCAGTGAAGCCCGGGGAATGGGCAGAAAATCACCCCTCCACTTT
TRBV30	NA	NA	TRBJ1-3	CAWNIGYSGNTIYF	TGTGCCTGGAATATAGGGTATTCTGGAAACACCATATATTTT
TRBV6-1	NA	NA	TRBJ2-2	CASSKAPYTNTGELFF	TGTGCCAGCAGTAAAGCCCCATATACTAACACCGGGGAGCTGTTTTTT
TRBV4-2	NA	few	TRBJ2-7	CASSQDRTEQYF	TGTGCCAGCAGCCAAGATCGGACGGAGCAGTACTTC
TRBV7-9	TRBD2	few	TRBJ2-7	CASSLDPAGVYEQYF	TGTGCCAGCAGCTTAGACCCAGCGGGGGTCTACGAGCAGTACTTC
TRBV9	NA	few	TRBJ2-5	CASSVGPLSASAETQYF	TGTGCCAGCAGCGTAGGACCCCTTTCGGCGTCAGCAGAGACCCAGTACTTC
TRBV6-5	NA	NA	TRBJ1-2	CASSYGPPKAQGYTF	TGTGCCAGCAGTTACGGGCCGCCCAAAGCCCAGGGCTACACCTTC
TRBV18	TRBD1	NA	TRBJ1-2	CASSLDRDYGYTF	TGTGCCAGCTCATTGGACAGGGACTATGGCTACACCTTC
TRBV18	NA	NA	TRBJ1-2	CASSPPSVNYGYTF	TGTGCCAGCTCACCACCTTCCGTTAACTATGGCTACACCTTC
TRBV7-2	NA	NA	TRBJ1-2	CASSRQSDGNYGYTF	TGTGCCAGCAGCCGACAATCGGACGGTAACTATGGCTACACCTTC
TRBV5-1	NA	NA	TRBJ2-1	CASSFASATEQFF	TGCGCCAGCAGCTTTGCTAGCGCCACTGAGCAGTTCTTC
TRBV2	NA	NA	TRBJ1-5	CASSHPVGTFNQPQHF	TGTGCCAGCAGTCACCCGGTCGGGACATTCAATCAGCCCCAGCATTTT
TRBV28	NA	once	TRBJ2-5	CASSFRWGQETQYF	TGTGCCAGCAGTTTCAGGTGGGGCCAAGAGACCCAGTACTTC
TRBV28	NA	few	TRBJ1-1	CASSRRRVNTEAFF	TGTGCCAGCAGTCGGAGAAGGGTGAACACTGAAGCTTTCTTT
TRBV7-9	NA	once	TRBJ1-6	CASSFGDSPLHF	TGTGCCAGCAGCTTCGGGGATTCACCCCTCCACTTT
TRBV9	TRBD1	NA	TRBJ2-7	CASSVGGTGMYEQYF	TGTGCCAGCAGCGTGGGGGGGACAGGGATGTACGAGCAGTACTTC
TRBV5-4	NA	NA	TRBJ1-4	CASSPGGGKGEKLFF	TGTGCCAGCAGCCCTGGTGGGGGAAAGGGTGAAAAACTGTTTTTT
TRBV6-5	NA	NA	TRBJ2-7	CASSPAGARSEQYF	TGTGCCAGCAGTCCCGCGGGGGCGAGATCCGAGCAGTACTTC
TRBV5-1	NA	NA	TRBJ2-3	CASSWGPSGTDTQYF	TGCGCCAGCAGCTGGGGCCCATCCGGCACAGATACGCAGTATTTT
TRBV2	NA	NA	TRBJ2-7	CASRLRDFLYEQYF	TGTGCCAGCAGGCTCCGGGACTTCCTATACGAGCAGTACTTC
TRBV4-1	NA	NA	TRBJ1-5	CASSQALSNQPQHF	TGCGCCAGCAGCCAAGCGTTAAGCAATCAGCCCCAGCATTTT
TRBV5-8	TRBD2	NA	TRBJ2-5	CASSSGLATRAQYF	TGTGCCAGCAGCTCGGGACTAGCCACTAGGGCCCAGTACTTC
TRBV6-1	NA	NA	TRBJ1-4	CASSEVQFYEKLFF	TGTGCCAGCAGTGAAGTCCAGTTTTATGAAAAACTGTTTTTT
TRBV7-3	TRBD1	once	TRBJ2-1	CASSRTGGRYNEQFF	TGTGCCAGCAGCCGCACAGGGGGCAGGTACAATGAGCAGTTCTTC